This T cell receptor beta chain was sequenced during a study of regulatory and conventional T cells in RAG deficiency. This clone was found a few times. Libraries were prepared by immunoSEQ multiplex PCR; TCRdb keeps only in-frame clonotypes and omits some of them. There are 20,000 to 25,000 clones in the sample; roughly 96% occur only once, and roughly 1.3% lies in the top ten. The CDR3 has 15 residues. Germline V gene data show CDR1 as SGHNT and CDR2 as YYREEE (reference sequence). After removal of 0 bases from V and 9 bases from J, the junction contained 10 bases not matched to a gene. Blood CD4+ CD25-low CD127-high conventional T cells supplied the genomic DNA template. The sample was also reused in another study, on regulatory T cells. From that report: The PCR used 52 TRBV and 13 TRBJ primers.

Material for sequencing was CD25- CD4+ T cells sorted from blood. The clonotype comes from a human donor in good health. The V call is TRBV5-4, the J call TRBJ1-1, with 8 bases that match TRBD1. CDR3 DNA sequence: TGTGCCAGCAGCTTGGCAGAAGGGGACAGGTTGAAAGCTTTCTTT. It encodes CASSLAEGDRLKAFF. Full variable domain (outside the CDR3, taken from reference TRBV5-4 and TRBJ1-1): ETGVTQSPTHLIKTRGQQVTLRCSSQSGHNTVSWYQQALGQGPQFIFQYYREEENGRGNFPPRFSGLQFPNYSSELNVNALELDDSALYLCASSLAEGDRLKAFFGQGTRLTVV.